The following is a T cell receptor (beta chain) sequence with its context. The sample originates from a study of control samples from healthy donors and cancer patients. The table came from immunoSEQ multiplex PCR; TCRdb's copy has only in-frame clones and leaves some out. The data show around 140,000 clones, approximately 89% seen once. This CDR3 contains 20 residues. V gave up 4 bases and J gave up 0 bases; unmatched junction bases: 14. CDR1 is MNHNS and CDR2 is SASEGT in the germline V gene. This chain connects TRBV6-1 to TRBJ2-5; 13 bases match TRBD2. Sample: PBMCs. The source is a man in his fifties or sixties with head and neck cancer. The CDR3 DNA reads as TGTGCCAGCAGTGGCCTGATTCGGACTAGCGGGGGCCTGTACCAAGAGACCCAGTACTTC. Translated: CASSGLIRTSGGLYQETQYF.